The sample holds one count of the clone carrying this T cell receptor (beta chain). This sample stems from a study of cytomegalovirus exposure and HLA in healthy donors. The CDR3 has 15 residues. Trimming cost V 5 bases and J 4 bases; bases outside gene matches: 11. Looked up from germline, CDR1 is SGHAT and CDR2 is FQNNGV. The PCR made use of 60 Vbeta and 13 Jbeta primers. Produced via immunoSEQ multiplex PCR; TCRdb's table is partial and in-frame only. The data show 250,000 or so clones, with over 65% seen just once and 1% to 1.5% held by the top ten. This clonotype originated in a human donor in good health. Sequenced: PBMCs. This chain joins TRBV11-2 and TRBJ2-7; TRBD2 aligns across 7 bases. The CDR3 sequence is CASSITPSGAYEQYF. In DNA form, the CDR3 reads TGTGCCAGCAGCATAACGCCTAGCGGTGCTTACGAGCAGTACTTC.